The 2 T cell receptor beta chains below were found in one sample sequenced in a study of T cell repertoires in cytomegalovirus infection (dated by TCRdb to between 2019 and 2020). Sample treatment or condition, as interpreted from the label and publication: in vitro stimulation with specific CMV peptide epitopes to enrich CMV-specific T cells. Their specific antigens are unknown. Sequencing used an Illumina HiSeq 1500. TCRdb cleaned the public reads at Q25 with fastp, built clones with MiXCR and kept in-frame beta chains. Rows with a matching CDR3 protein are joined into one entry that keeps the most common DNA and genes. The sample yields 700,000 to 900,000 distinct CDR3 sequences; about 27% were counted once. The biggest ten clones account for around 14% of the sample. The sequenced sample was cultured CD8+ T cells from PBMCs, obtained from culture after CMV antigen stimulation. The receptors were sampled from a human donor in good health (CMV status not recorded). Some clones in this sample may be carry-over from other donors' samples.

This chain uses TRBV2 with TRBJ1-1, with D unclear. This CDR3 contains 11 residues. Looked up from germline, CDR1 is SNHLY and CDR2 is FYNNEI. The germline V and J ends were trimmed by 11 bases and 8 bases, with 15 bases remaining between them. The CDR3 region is CADATRIEAFF. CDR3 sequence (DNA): TGTGCCGATGCGACCCGGATAGAAGCTTTCTTT.

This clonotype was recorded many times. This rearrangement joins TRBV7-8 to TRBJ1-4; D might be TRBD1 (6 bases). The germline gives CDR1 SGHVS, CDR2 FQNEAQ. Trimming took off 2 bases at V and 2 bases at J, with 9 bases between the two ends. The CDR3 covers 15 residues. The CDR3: CASSLSTGTNEKLFF. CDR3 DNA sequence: TGTGCCAGCAGCTTATCCACAGGGACTAATGAAAAACTGTTTTTT.